A selection of T cell receptor beta chains follows, all from one sample in a study of blood T cell repertoires in COVID-19. The data were produced by immunoSEQ multiplex PCR, yet TCRdb's version contains in-frame clones alone and is incomplete. The data show about 130,000 clones, more than 75% seen once. The material sequenced was peripheral blood. The receptors shown here come from a man aged 55 to 69 with COVID-19, enrolled during active disease. Both conserved end residues are part of each CDR3. D genes are given only for firm matches. Only some rows state a clone size, as once, few, many or a class for expanded clones.

V gene	clone size	J gene	D gene	CDR3 protein	CDR3 DNA
TRBV19	NA	TRBJ1-5	TRBD1	CASSIGTGGMGQPQHF	TGTGCCAGTAGTATCGGGACAGGGGGTATGGGTCAGCCCCAGCATTTT
TRBV5-6	NA	TRBJ1-4	TRBD1	CASSLGTGRDEKLFF	TGTGCCAGCAGCTTGGGGACAGGGAGGGATGAAAAACTGTTTTTT
TRBV7-9	once	TRBJ2-5	NA	CASSSAVQETQYF	TGTGCCAGCTCCTCTGCGGTACAAGAGACCCAGTACTTC
TRBV3-1/TRBV3-2	NA	TRBJ2-7	TRBD2	CASSQEAGGHSYEQYF	TGTGCCAGCAGCCAAGAGGCGGGAGGACATTCCTACGAGCAGTACTTC
TRBV19	NA	TRBJ1-1	NA	CASSTSRGTEAFF	TGTGCCAGTAGTACCTCCCGAGGCACTGAAGCTTTCTTT
TRBV15	NA	TRBJ2-3	TRBD1	CATSIAPTGGGAQYF	TGTGCCACCAGCATTGCTCCAACAGGGGGTGGGGCGCAGTATTTT
TRBV20-1	NA	TRBJ2-7	TRBD2	CSASWSSGRFKYEQYF	TGCAGTGCTAGTTGGTCTAGCGGGAGGTTTAAGTACGAGCAGTACTTC
TRBV9	NA	TRBJ1-3	NA	CASSVGGSENTIYF	TGTGCCAGCAGCGTTGGAGGATCCGAAAACACCATATATTTT
TRBV6-2/TRBV6-3	NA	TRBJ1-5	NA	CASSRGYSNQPQHF	TGTGCCAGCAGTCGCGGTTATAGCAATCAGCCCCAGCATTTT
TRBV7-9	NA	TRBJ2-3	TRBD1	CASKGQGAWSTDTQYF	TGTGCCAGCAAGGGGCAGGGGGCTTGGAGCACAGATACGCAGTATTTT
TRBV21-1	NA	TRBJ2-7	NA	CASSKATSGAYEQYF	TGTGCCAGCAGCAAAGCAACTAGCGGAGCCTACGAGCAGTACTTC
TRBV9	NA	TRBJ2-1	NA	CASSVGIEQFF	TGTGCCAGCAGCGTAGGTATTGAGCAGTTCTTC
TRBV5-8	NA	TRBJ1-2	TRBD1	CASSSGQALFYGYTF	TGTGCCAGCAGCTCCGGACAGGCCCTGTTTTATGGCTACACCTTC
TRBV27	NA	TRBJ2-7	TRBD2	CASGSPTSGSSHEQYF	TGTGCCAGCGGCTCACCTACTAGCGGGAGTTCCCACGAGCAGTACTTC
TRBV10-3	NA	TRBJ2-1	TRBD1	CAISGTWAGGTSYNEQFF	TGTGCCATCAGTGGTACGTGGGCAGGGGGCACGTCCTACAATGAGCAGTTCTTC
TRBV24-1	NA	TRBJ2-1	TRBD2	CATSDTGTSTGEQFF	TGTGCCACCAGTGATACCGGGACTAGCACGGGTGAGCAGTTCTTC
TRBV5-4	NA	TRBJ1-6	TRBD1	CASSHRQGERPPLHF	TGTGCCAGCAGCCACCGACAGGGGGAAAGACCACCCCTCCACTTT
TRBV7-2	NA	TRBJ1-2	NA	CASSLTGRSYTF	TGTGCCAGCAGCTTAACAGGGCGAAGCTACACCTTC
TRBV30	NA	TRBJ1-1	NA	CAWSVRGGMNTEAFF	TGTGCCTGGAGTGTACGGGGGGGCATGAACACTGAAGCTTTCTTT
TRBV30	NA	TRBJ1-1	NA	CAWSTQGLLNTEAFF	TGTGCCTGGAGTACCCAGGGTCTCCTGAACACTGAAGCTTTCTTT
TRBV30	NA	TRBJ2-7	NA	CAWSGTNTYEQYF	TGTGCCTGGAGCGGGACAAATACCTACGAGCAGTACTTC
TRBV11-2	NA	TRBJ2-7	TRBD2	CASSLEIAGAYEQYF	TGTGCCAGCAGCTTAGAAATAGCGGGAGCTTACGAGCAGTACTTC
TRBV7-2	NA	TRBJ2-5	NA	CASSLLGGNQEAQYF	TGTGCCAGCAGCTTATTGGGTGGTAACCAGGAGGCCCAGTACTTC
TRBV7-9	once	TRBJ1-2	TRBD1	CASSQSTGGGGYTF	TGTGCCAGCAGCCAGTCGACAGGGGGCGGTGGCTACACCTTC